What follows describes a single T cell receptor (beta chain). This record belongs to a study of blood T cell repertoires in COVID-19. Looking at the study overall: Acute and convalescent COVID-19 specimens originated in the United States, Italy and Spain.

The germline CDR1 and CDR2 sequences are MGHDK and SYGVNS. The CDR3 sequence is 16 residues long. V was pared by 6 bases and J by 2 bases, with 19 bases between. Assay: immunoSEQ multiplex PCR; the TCRdb copy retains only in-frame clones and omits some. The sample has about 200,000 clones; roughly 83% are singletons. The chain combines TRBV25-1 with TRBJ1-1, with D uncertain. Sequences were obtained from peripheral blood. The clonotype originates from a man aged 35-49 years with acute or convalescent COVID-19. CDR3 nucleotides: TGTGCCAGCAGCCCTAAGGAGAGCTTCCGCAACACTGAAGCTTTCTTT. This gives the protein CASSPKESFRNTEAFF.